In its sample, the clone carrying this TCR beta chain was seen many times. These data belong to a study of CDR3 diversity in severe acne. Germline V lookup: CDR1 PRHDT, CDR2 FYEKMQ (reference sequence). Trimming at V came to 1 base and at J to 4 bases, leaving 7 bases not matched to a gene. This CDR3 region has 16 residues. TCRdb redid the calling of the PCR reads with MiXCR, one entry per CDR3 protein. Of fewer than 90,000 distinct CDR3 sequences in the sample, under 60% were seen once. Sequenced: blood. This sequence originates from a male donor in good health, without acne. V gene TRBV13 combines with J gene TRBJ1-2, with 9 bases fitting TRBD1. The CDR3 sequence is CASSLVGTGSGYGYTF. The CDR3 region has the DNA TGTGCCAGCAGCTTAGTCGGGACAGGGTCCGGCTATGGCTACACCTTC.